A single sample is the source of the 22 T cell receptor beta chains below, sequenced in a study of beta chain features in type 1 diabetes (dated by TCRdb to the late 2010s). These receptors lack a known antigen. Library generation was performed with the immunoSEQ multiplex PCR assay. All of the isolated RNA was reverse transcribed with the High Capacity cDNA Reverse Transcription Kit, so expressed TCRB transcripts were sequenced. TCRdb re-hosts the immuneACCESS table, in-frame sequences only. Its copies lack some clones; in the studies checked, an unresolved V gene accounts for under half of them, and the cause for the rest is not known. This sample gives hundreds of thousands of clones in total; 13% of them show up just once. The ten top clones hold 0.022% of the sample. Overall study outcomes, separate from this receptor: A moderate but significant shortening of TCRB CDR3 length was observed in type 1 diabetes patients in all four CD4+ subsets.

Sequenced: naive CD4+ T cells from blood. Interpreted using the paper, the cell subset or site label stands for: true naive CD4+ T cells. These receptors all stem from a man aged 18-30 years with type 1 diabetes.

The rearrangement joins TRBV5-8 to TRBJ2-1; D gene ambiguous. This CDR3 is built from 17 residues. Germline values: CDR1 SGHTS, CDR2 YDEGEE. V was pared by 2 bases and J by 4 bases, with 19 bases between. The CDR3 coding sequence is TGTGCCAGCAGCTTATTTTCGGGCAGTCGGGCGTACAATGAGCAGTTCTTC. Translated, it gives CASSLFSGSRAYNEQFF.

The rearrangement joins TRBV28 to TRBJ2-2, with a weak D call TRBD1 (5 bases). The CDR3 is 10 amino acids. Germline V gene data show CDR1 as MDHEN and CDR2 as SYDVKM. The V and J ends lost 7 bases and 15 bases respectively, with 12 bases between them. The CDR3 here is CASKQETMFF. The CDR3 DNA reads TGTGCCAGCAAACAGGAGACGATGTTTTTT.

This clone was seen only a few times. V and J are TRBV13 and TRBJ2-5, with TRBD1 matching 12 bases. V trimming: 4 bases; J trimming: 3 bases; junction bases outside the gene matches: 3. The CDR3 is 15 amino acids. CDR1 PRHDT and CDR2 FYEKMQ come from the germline V gene (reference sequence). CDR3 sequence: CASSWDRGRKETQYF. The CDR3 DNA is TGTGCCAGCAGCTGGGACAGGGGGCGTAAAGAGACCCAGTACTTC.

This clone was seen more than once but under ten times. The CDR3 bases are TGTGCCAGCCATCCGGGGGGACCGAGCTCCTACAATGAGCAGTTCTTC. It codes for CASHPGGPSSYNEQFF. The gene calls are TRBV7-2 and TRBJ2-1; 7 bases line up with TRBD2. Germline CDR1 and CDR2: SGHTA and FQGNSA. This CDR3 region has 16 residues. V dropped 8 bases and J dropped 0; count of bases not matched to a gene: 10.

This chain links TRBV28 with TRBJ1-5; D might be TRBD1 (5 bases). Trimming took 11 bases from V and 2 from J, leaving 13 bases between them. Germline V gives CDR1 MDHEN, CDR2 SYDVKM. This CDR3 has 13 residues. Here the CDR3 DNA reads TGTGCCGTCGGGGCAGGAGGCAATCAGCCCCAGCATTTT. Translation gives CAVGAGGNQPQHF. The whole variable domain, remainder taken from reference TRBV28 and TRBJ1-5, is DVKVTQSSRYLVKRTGEKVFLECVQDMDHENMFWYRQDPGLGLRLIYFSYDVKMKEKGDIPEGYSVSREKKERFSLILESASTNQTSMYLCAVGAGGNQPQHFGDGTRLSIL.

The chain recombines TRBV2 with TRBJ2-7, with D possibly being TRBD1 (5 bases). The CDR3 contains 12 residues. Germline CDR1 reads SNHLY; CDR2 reads FYNNEI. Deletions cut 6 bases from V and 4 bases from J, with 10 bases between. The CDR3 spells CASRQETYEQYF. Written as DNA, the CDR3 is TGTGCCAGCAGACAGGAGACTTACGAGCAGTACTTC.

This clone was detected once. This chain connects TRBV6-6 to TRBJ1-2; 8 bases align to TRBD1. The V segment lost 6 bases and the J segment 4 bases; nucleotides outside the gene matches: 7. The CDR3 runs 14 residues. Germline V lookup: CDR1 MNHNY, CDR2 SVGAGI (reference sequence). CDR3 in amino acids: CASSSQGDSYGYTF. CDR3 bases: TGTGCCAGCAGCTCACAGGGGGACAGCTATGGCTACACCTTC.

This clone has more than one count but fewer than ten. This chain joins TRBV11-3 and TRBJ2-7; 9 bases align to TRBD2. The CDR3 has 16 residues. Trimming took 1 base from V and 1 from J; bases not matched to a gene: 5. Germline V gene data show CDR1 as SGHNT and CDR2 as YENEEA. The CDR3 DNA reads TGTGCCAGCAGCTTAGCGATCCTAGCGGGGTCCTACGAGCAGTACTTC. It encodes CASSLAILAGSYEQYF.

About this clone itself: Other DNA sequences of this sample code for an identical CDR3. The chain uses TRBV30 and TRBJ1-2, with D unresolved. V lost 0 bases to trimming and J lost 1 base, with 6 bases between them. The length of the CDR3 is 13 residues. Germline V gene data show CDR1 as GTSNPN and CDR2 as SVGIG (reference sequence). DNA of the CDR3: TGTGCCTGGAGTGTATTAGATAACTATGGCTACACCTTC. Protein: CAWSVLDNYGYTF.

V is TRBV6-1 and J is TRBJ1-2; D remains ambiguous. Germline V gene data show CDR1 as MNHNS and CDR2 as SASEGT. The CDR3 is 11 residues long. Trimming shortened V by 6 bases and J by 4 bases, and 6 bases separated the two germline ends. CDR3 protein: CASRIGYGYTF. CDR3 DNA: TGTGCCAGCAGAATCGGCTATGGCTACACCTTC.

This clone was seen only a few times. The chain employs TRBV7-3 and TRBJ2-5; 8 nucleotides line up with TRBD1. V dropped 2 bases and J dropped 7; count of bases not matched to a gene: 3. There are 13 residues in the CDR3. Germline lookup yields CDR1 SGHTA and CDR2 FQGTGA. The DNA for the CDR3 is TGTGCCAGCAGCTTATCAGGGGGCGGGACCCAGTACTTC. Translation: CASSLSGGGTQYF.

The chain carries TRBV29-1 and TRBJ2-3, with D possibly TRBD2 on 6 matching bases. Germline loops: CDR1 SQVTM, CDR2 ANQGSEA. The CDR3 extends over 15 amino acids. Trimming took 3 bases from V and 1 from J, leaving 14 bases between them. CDR3 sequence reads: CSVEGDSRGTDTQYF. The CDR3 nucleotides are TGCAGCGTTGAGGGGGACTCGAGGGGCACAGATACGCAGTATTTT.

A few counts support this clone. This chain joins TRBV28 and TRBJ2-7; 11 nucleotides agree with TRBD1. CDR1 is MDHEN, CDR2 SYDVKM, per germline. The CDR3 has 15 amino acids. The V and J ends lost 1 base and 3 bases, in that order; junction bases with no gene match: 2. CDR3 DNA sequence: TGTGCCAGCAGTTTATCGGGGACAGGGGGCTACGAGCAGTACTTC. This sequence encodes CASSLSGTGGYEQYF. Full variable domain (rest looked up from reference TRBV28 and TRBJ2-7): DVKVTQSSRYLVKRTGEKVFLECVQDMDHENMFWYRQDPGLGLRLIYFSYDVKMKEKGDIPEGYSVSREKKERFSLILESASTNQTSMYLCASSLSGTGGYEQYFGPGTRLTVT.

This rearrangement joins TRBV7-6 to TRBJ2-3; D remains ambiguous. This CDR3 contains 14 residues. The V gene lost 3 bases and the J gene lost 0 bases, with 7 bases spanning the gap. CDR1 is SGHVS, CDR2 FNYEAQ, per germline. CDR3 bases: TGTGCCAGCAGCTTCCAAGAGAGCACAGATACGCAGTATTTT. Translation gives CASSFQESTDTQYF.

As for this clone: At one boundary the junction diverges from the germline segment, which might be a read error. V gene TRBV4-2 combines with J gene TRBJ1-3; D ambiguous. The CDR3 is made up of 13 amino acids. Germline V gives CDR1 LGHNA, CDR2 YNFKEQ. The CDR3 here is CASSQELGSTIYF. In nucleotides, the CDR3 is TGTGCCAGCAGCCAAGAACTGGGAAGCACCATATATTTT.

This clone appeared a few times. The chain combines TRBV9 with TRBJ2-3; D is perhaps TRBD1 (5 bases). The germline V gene has CDR1 SGDLS and CDR2 YYNGEE. The CDR3 has 15 amino acids. Trimming removed 1 base at V and 0 bases at J, with 9 bases between. The CDR3 sequence is CASSVSQGSTDTQYF. DNA of the CDR3: TGTGCCAGCAGCGTATCCCAGGGTAGCACAGATACGCAGTATTTT.

This clone was detected only a few times. This sequence joins TRBV9 and TRBJ2-1; 7 bases map to TRBD1. Germline values: CDR1 SGDLS, CDR2 YYNGEE. The V gene end was trimmed by 4 bases and the J gene end by 8 bases; junction bases not matched to a gene: 12. The CDR3 has 15 amino acids. CDR3 amino acids: CASSPPSTGAYEQFF. Written as DNA, the CDR3 is TGTGCCAGCAGCCCTCCATCTACAGGGGCTTATGAGCAGTTCTTC.

The V gene is TRBV30, the J gene TRBJ2-7, with D perhaps matching TRBD1 (5 bases). This CDR3 comprises 14 residues. Germline assignment: CDR1 GTSNPN and CDR2 SVGIG (reference sequence). Trimming took 0 bases from V and 4 from J, leaving 13 bases between them. The CDR3 coding sequence is TGTGCCTGGAGTGTACCAGGACAACTTTACGAGCAGTACTTC. Translated, it gives CAWSVPGQLYEQYF.

A few counts support this clone. J is TRBJ1-1 and V is TRBV7-9; D gene uncertain. Trimming pared 10 bases from V and 4 bases from J, leaving 16 bases between. In germline, CDR1 is SEHNR, CDR2 FQNEAQ (reference sequence). This CDR3 comprises 13 residues. CDR3 sequence reads: CATPLGGVTEAFF. In DNA form, the CDR3 reads TGTGCCACCCCGCTAGGCGGGGTCACTGAAGCTTTCTTT.

J is TRBJ1-3 and V is TRBV19; weak D call: TRBD1 (6 bases). CDR1 and CDR2 (germline): LNHDA, SQIVND (reference sequence). Between the trimmed V and J ends, which lost 4 bases and 1 base, there was a span of 11 bases. The CDR3 sequence is 15 residues long. The CDR3 DNA reads as TGTGCCAGTAGTAGGGGGCCATCATCTGGAAACACCATATATTTT. It encodes CASSRGPSSGNTIYF.

The V call is TRBV5-4, the J call TRBJ2-5; D uncertain. Looked up from germline, CDR1 is SGHNT and CDR2 is YYREEE (reference sequence). V lost 4 bases to trimming and J lost 4 bases, with 11 bases between them. This CDR3 is built from 13 residues. CDR3 DNA: TGTGCCAGCAGCGGGCCCAGAGGAGAGACCCAGTACTTC. Amino acid sequence: CASSGPRGETQYF.

In this sample, this clone turned up a few times. The V gene is TRBV9, the J gene TRBJ2-1, with 8 nucleotides matching TRBD2. The CDR3 extends over 14 amino acids. Trimming removed 0 bases from V and 6 bases from J; junction bases left unmatched: 2. Germline V gene lookup returns CDR1 SGDLS and CDR2 YYNGEE. Written as DNA, the CDR3 is TGTGCCAGCAGCGTAGGGACTAGCTTCAATGAGCAGTTCTTC. Protein product: CASSVGTSFNEQFF.